This T cell receptor beta chain came from a study of persistence of HIV-infected CD4 T cells. At the level of the study: Donors had been on suppressive ART for a median of roughly 8 years. Study observations and caveats: Antigen-responding cells were enriched for degenerate expanded CDR3beta sequences.

Sequencing used immunoSEQ version 4 in survey mode. Clones were read by immunoSEQ multiplex PCR, and TCRdb kept only the in-frame ones, dropping some. This table holds 35,000 to 50,000 clones, more than 85% found once. CDR3 size: 15 residues. CDR1 and CDR2 (germline): MDHEN, SYDVKM. V was clipped by 5 bases and J by 2 bases, with 14 bases between them. Nonspecific anti-CD3/anti-CD28 bead stimulation represents the broad CD4+ T cell repertoire. Sorting of responding CD4+ T cells relied on upregulated CD40 ligand together with CD69. Donors were HIV-1-infected adults who began suppressive ART during chronic infection. Before stimulation, PBMCs underwent CD8+ T cell depletion. A remark on this clone: Its antigen is not known.

Source: CD4+ T cells sorted from PBMCs after approximately 19-hour stimulation, taken from a patient who received antiretroviral therapy. The receptor was isolated from an adult man with HIV who was CMV-seropositive. The rearrangement links TRBV28 to TRBJ2-3; tentative D call: TRBD2 (5 bases). CDR3: CASSPRGRVTDTQYF. CDR3 coding DNA: TGTGCCAGCAGTCCCCGAGGGCGCGTCACAGATACGCAGTATTTT.